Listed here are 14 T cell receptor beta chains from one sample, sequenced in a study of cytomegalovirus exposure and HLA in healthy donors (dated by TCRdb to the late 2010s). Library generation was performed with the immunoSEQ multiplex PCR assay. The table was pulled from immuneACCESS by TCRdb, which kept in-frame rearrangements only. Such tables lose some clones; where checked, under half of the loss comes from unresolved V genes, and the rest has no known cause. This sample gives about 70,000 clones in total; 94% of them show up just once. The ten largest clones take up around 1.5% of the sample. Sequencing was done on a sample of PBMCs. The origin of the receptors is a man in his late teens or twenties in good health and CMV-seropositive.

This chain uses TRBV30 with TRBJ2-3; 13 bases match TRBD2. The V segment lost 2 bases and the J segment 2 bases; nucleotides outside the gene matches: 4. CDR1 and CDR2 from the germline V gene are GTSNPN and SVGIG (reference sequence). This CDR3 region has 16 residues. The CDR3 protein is CAWSHGTSGDTDTQYF. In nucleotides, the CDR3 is TGTGCCTGGAGTCATGGGACTAGCGGGGACACAGATACGCAGTATTTT.

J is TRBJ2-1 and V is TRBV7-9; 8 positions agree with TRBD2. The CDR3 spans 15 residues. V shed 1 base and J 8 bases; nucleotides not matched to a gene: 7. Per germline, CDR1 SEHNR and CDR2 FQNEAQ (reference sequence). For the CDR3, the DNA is TGTGCCAGCAGCTTAGAGGGGACTAGTGGAGATGAGCAGTTCTTC. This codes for CASSLEGTSGDEQFF.

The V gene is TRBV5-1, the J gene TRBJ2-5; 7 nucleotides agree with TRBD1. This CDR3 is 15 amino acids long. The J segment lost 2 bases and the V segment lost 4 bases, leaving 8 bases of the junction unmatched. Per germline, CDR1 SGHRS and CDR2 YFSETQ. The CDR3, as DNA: TGCGCCAGCAGCAAGGGACAGCAATTACAAGAGACCCAGTACTTC. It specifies CASSKGQQLQETQYF.

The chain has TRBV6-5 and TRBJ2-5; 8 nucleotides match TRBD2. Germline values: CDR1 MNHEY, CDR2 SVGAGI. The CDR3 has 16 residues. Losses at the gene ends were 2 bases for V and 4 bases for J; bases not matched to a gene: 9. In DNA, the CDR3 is TGTGCCAGCAGTTACGCCCTCACTAGCGGTGGAGAGACCCAGTACTTC. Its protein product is CASSYALTSGGETQYF.

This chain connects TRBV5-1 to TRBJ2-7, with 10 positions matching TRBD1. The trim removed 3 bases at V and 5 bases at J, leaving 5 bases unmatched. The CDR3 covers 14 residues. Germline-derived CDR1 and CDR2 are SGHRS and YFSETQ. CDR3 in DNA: TGCGCCAGCAGCTCGGGACAGGGGCTCAACGAGCAGTACTTC. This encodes CASSSGQGLNEQYF.

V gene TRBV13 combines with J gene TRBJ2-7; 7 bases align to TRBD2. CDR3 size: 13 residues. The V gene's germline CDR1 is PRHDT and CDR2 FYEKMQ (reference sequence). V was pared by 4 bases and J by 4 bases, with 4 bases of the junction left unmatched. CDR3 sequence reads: CASSSSGMYEQYF. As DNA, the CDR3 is TGTGCCAGCAGCTCAAGCGGGATGTACGAGCAGTACTTC.

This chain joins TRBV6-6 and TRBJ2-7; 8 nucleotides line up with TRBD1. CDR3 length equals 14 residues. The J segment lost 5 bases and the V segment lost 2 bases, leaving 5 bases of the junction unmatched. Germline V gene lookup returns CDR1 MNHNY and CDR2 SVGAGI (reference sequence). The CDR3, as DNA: TGTGCCAGCAGTTACAAGGACAGGGCCCACGAGCAGTACTTC. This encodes CASSYKDRAHEQYF.

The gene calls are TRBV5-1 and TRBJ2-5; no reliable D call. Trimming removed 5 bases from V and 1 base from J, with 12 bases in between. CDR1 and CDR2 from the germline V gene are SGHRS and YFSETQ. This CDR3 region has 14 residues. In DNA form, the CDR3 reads TGCGCCAGCAGTCCTGGGCAGATCCAAGAGACCCAGTACTTC. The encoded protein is CASSPGQIQETQYF.

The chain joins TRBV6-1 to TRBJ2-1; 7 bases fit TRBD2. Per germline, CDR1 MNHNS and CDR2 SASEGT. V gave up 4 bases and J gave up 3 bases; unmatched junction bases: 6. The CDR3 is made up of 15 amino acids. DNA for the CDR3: TGTGCCAGCAGTGTTAGCGGGCTAAACTACAATGAGCAGTTCTTC. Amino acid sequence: CASSVSGLNYNEQFF.

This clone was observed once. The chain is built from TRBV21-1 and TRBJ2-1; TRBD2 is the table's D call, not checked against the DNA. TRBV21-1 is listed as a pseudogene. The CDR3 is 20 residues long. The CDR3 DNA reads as TGTGCCAGCAGCAATCCTAGCGGGGGAGATTGGGTAGGCACCTACAATGAGCAGTTCTTC. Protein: CASSNPSGGDWVGTYNEQFF.

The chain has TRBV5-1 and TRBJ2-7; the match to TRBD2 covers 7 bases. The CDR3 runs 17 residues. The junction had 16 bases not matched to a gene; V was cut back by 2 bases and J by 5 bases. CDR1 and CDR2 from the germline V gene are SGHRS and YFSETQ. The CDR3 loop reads CASSFGPQRGDTHEQYF. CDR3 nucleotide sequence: TGCGCCAGCAGCTTTGGTCCCCAGCGGGGAGACACTCACGAGCAGTACTTC. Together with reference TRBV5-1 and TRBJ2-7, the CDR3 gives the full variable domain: KAGVTQTPRYLIKTRGQQVTLSCSPISGHRSVSWYQQTPGQGLQFLFEYFSETQRNKGNFPGRFSGRQFSNSRSEMNVSTLELGDSALYLCASSFGPQRGDTHEQYFGPGTRLTVT.

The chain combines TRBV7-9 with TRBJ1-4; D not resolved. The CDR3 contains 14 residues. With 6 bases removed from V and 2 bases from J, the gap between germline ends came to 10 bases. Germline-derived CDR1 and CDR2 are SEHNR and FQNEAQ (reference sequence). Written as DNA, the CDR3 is TGTGCCAGCAGACCCGCGAGGACTAATGAAAAACTGTTTTTT. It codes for CASRPARTNEKLFF.

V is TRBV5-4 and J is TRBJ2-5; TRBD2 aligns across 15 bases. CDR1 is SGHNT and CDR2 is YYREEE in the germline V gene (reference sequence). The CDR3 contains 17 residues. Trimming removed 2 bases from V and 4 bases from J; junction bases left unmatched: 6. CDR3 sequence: CASSFGLAGGPSETQYF. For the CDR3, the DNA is TGTGCCAGCAGCTTTGGACTAGCGGGAGGGCCGTCAGAGACCCAGTACTTC. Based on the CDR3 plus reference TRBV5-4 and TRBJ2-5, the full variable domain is ETGVTQSPTHLIKTRGQQVTLRCSSQSGHNTVSWYQQALGQGPQFIFQYYREEENGRGNFPPRFSGLQFPNYSSELNVNALELDDSALYLCASSFGLAGGPSETQYFGPGTRLLVL.

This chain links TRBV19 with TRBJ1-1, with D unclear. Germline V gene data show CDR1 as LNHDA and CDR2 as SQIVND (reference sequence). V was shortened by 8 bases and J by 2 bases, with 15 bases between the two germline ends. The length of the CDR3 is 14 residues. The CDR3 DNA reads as TGTGCCAGTGGGTATGGAGGGTCCAACACTGAAGCTTTCTTT. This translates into CASGYGGSNTEAFF.